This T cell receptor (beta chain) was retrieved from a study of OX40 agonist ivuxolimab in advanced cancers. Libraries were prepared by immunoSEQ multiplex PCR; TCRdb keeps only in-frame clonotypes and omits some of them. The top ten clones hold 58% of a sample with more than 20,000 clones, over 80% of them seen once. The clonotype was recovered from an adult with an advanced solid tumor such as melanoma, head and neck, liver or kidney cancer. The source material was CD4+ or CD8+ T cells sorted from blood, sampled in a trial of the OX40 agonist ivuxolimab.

The CDR3 DNA reads as TGTGCCAGCAGTTTAAGAGGGTTGAATCAGCCCCAGCATTTT. Encoded protein: CASSLRGLNQPQHF. The rearrangement joins TRBV27 to TRBJ1-5; no reliable D call. Germline CDR1 is MNHEY and CDR2 is SMNVEV (reference sequence). The CDR3 has 14 residues. V was clipped by 2 bases and J by 4 bases, with 9 bases between them.